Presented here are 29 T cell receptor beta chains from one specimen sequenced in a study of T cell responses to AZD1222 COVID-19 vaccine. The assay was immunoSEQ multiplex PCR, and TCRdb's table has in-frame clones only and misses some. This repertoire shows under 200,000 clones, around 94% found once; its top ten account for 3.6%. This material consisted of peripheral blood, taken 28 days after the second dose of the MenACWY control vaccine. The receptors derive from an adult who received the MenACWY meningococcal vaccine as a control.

This chain's CDR3 is CASSLSTSGSSEQYF. CDR3 DNA: TGTGCCAGCAGCTTATCGACTAGCGGGAGTTCGGAGCAGTACTTC. The chain recombines TRBV7-6 with TRBJ2-7, with 12 nucleotides matching TRBD2. Trimming at V came to 2 bases and at J to 7 bases, leaving 6 bases not matched to a gene. Germline CDR1 reads SGHVS; CDR2 reads FNYEAQ. The CDR3 is 15 amino acids.

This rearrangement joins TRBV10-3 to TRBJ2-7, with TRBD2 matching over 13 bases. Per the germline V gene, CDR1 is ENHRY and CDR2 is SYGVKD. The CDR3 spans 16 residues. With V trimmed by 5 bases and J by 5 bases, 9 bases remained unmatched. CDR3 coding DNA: TGTGCCATCAGTCTCGGACTAGCGGGAGAGTTCAACGAGCAGTACTTC. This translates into CAISLGLAGEFNEQYF.

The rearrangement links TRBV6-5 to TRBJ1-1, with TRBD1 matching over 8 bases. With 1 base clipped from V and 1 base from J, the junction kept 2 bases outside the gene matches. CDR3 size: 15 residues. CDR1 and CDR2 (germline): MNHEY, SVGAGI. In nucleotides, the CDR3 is TGTGCCAGCAGTTACTACAGGGGGGCGAACACTGAAGCTTTCTTT. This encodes CASSYYRGANTEAFF.

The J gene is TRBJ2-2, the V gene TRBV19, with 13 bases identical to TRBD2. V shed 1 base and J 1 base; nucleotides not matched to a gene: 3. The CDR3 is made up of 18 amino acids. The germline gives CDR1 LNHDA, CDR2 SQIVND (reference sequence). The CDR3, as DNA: TGTGCCAGTAGTATAGTACTAGCGGGAGGGGTGAACACCGGGGAGCTGTTTTTT. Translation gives CASSIVLAGGVNTGELFF. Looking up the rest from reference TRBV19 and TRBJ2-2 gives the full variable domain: DGGITQSPKYLFRKEGQNVTLSCEQNLNHDAMYWYRQDPGQGLRLIYYSQIVNDFQKGDIAEGYSVSREKKESFPLTVTSAQKNPTAFYLCASSIVLAGGVNTGELFFGEGSRLTVL.

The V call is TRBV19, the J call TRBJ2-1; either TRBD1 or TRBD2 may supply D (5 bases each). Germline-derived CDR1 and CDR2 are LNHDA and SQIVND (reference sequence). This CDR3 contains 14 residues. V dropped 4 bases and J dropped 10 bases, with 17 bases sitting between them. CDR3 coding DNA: TGTGCCAGTAGTAGCGTCGGGACGCAAAAGGAGCAGTTCTTC. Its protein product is CASSSVGTQKEQFF. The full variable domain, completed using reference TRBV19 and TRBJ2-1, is DGGITQSPKYLFRKEGQNVTLSCEQNLNHDAMYWYRQDPGQGLRLIYYSQIVNDFQKGDIAEGYSVSREKKESFPLTVTSAQKNPTAFYLCASSSVGTQKEQFFGPGTRLTVL.

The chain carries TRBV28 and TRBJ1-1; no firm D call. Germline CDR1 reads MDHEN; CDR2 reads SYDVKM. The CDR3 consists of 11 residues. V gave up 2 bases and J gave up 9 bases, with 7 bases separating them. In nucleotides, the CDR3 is TGTGCCAGCAGTTTAAAGGGTAAAGCTTTCTTT. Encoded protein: CASSLKGKAFF.

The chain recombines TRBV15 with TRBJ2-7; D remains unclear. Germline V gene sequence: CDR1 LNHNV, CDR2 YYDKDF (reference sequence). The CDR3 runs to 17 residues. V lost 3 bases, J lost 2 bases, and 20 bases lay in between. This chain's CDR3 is CATSSEPRWGITYEQYF. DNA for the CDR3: TGTGCCACCAGCAGCGAGCCCCGGTGGGGTATCACCTACGAGCAGTACTTC.

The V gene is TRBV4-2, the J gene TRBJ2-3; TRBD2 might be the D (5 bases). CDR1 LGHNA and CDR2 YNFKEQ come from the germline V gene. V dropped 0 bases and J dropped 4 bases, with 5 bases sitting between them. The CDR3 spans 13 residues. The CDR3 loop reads CASSQERADTQYF. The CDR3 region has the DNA TGTGCCAGCAGCCAAGAGAGGGCAGATACGCAGTATTTT.

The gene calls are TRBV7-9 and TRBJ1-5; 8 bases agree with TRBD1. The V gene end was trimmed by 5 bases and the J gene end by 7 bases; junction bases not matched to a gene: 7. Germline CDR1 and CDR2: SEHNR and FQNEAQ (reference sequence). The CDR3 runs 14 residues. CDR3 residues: CASSADRVKQPQHF. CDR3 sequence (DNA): TGTGCCAGCAGCGCGGACAGGGTGAAGCAGCCCCAGCATTTT. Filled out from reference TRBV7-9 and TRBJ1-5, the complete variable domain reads DTGVSQNPRHKITKRGQNVTFRCDPISEHNRLYWYRQTLGQGPEFLTYFQNEAQLEKSRLLSDRFSAERPKGSFSTLEIQRTEQGDSAMYLCASSADRVKQPQHFGDGTRLSIL.

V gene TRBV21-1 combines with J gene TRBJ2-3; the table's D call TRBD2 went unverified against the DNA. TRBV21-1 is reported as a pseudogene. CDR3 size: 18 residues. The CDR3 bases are TGTGCCAGCAGCACACGTTTTGGGTCTAGCGGGAACACAGATACGCAGTATTTT. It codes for CASSTRFGSSGNTDTQYF.

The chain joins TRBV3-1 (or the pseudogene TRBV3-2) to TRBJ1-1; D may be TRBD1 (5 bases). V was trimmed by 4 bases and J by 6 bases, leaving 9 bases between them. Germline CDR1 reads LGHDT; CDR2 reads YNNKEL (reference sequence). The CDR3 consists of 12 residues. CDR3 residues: CASSRQGSEAFF. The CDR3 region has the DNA TGTGCCAGCAGCCGTCAGGGATCTGAAGCTTTCTTT.

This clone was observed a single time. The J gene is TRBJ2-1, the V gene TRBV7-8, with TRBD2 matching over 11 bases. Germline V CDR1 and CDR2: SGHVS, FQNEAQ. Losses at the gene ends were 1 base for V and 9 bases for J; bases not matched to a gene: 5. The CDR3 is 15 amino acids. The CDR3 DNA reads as TGTGCCAGCAGCTTAGGACTAGCGGGACGGTCTGAGCAGTTCTTC. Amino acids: CASSLGLAGRSEQFF.

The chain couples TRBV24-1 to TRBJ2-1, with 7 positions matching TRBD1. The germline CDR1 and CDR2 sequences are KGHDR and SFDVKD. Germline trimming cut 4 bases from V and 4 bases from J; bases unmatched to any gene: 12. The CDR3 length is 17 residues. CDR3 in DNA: TGTGCCACCAGTGACGATGGGTACAGGGGAGATTACAATGAGCAGTTCTTC. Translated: CATSDDGYRGDYNEQFF.

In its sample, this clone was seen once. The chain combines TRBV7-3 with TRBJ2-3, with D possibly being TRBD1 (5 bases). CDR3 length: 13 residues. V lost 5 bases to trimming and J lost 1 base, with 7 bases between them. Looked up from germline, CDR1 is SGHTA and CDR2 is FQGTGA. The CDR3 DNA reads TGTGCCAGCAGCGCCAGGGGCACAGATACGCAGTATTTT. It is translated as CASSARGTDTQYF. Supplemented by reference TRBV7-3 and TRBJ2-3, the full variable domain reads GAGVSQTPSNKVTEKGKYVELRCDPISGHTALYWYRQSLGQGPEFLIYFQGTGAADDSGLPNDRFFAVRPEGSVSTLKIQRTERGDSAVYLCASSARGTDTQYFGPGTRLTVL.

The CDR3 DNA reads TGTGCCAGCAGCTTTATAGACAGACGAGATACGCAGTATTTT. Translated, it gives CASSFIDRRDTQYF. The gene calls are TRBV5-4 and TRBJ2-3, with D perhaps matching TRBD1 (5 bases). The CDR3 spans 14 residues. Germline-derived CDR1 and CDR2 are SGHNT and YYREEE (reference sequence). V lost 2 bases, J lost 5 bases, and 12 bases lay in between.

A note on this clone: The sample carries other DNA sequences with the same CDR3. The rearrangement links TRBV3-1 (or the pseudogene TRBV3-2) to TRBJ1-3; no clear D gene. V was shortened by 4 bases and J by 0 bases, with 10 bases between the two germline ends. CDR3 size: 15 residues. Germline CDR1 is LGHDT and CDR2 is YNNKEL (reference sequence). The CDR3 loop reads CASSLGRFSGNTIYF. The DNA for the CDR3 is TGTGCCAGCAGCCTCGGACGGTTCTCTGGAAACACCATATATTTT.

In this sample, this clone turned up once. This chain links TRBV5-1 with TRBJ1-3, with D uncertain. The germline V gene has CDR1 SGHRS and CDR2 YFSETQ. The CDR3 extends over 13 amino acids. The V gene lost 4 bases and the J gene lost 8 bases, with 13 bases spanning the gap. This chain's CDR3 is CASSPPGPHTIYF. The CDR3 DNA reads TGCGCCAGCAGCCCTCCCGGACCGCACACCATATATTTT.

The CDR3 region has the DNA TGTGCCAGTGACAGGGTCGGGGAGACCCAGTACTTC. It yields the protein CASDRVGETQYF. The J gene is TRBJ2-5, the V gene TRBV6-5; 7 bases line up with TRBD1. Germline V lookup: CDR1 MNHEY, CDR2 SVGAGI. J lost 5 bases, V lost 9 bases, and 6 bases had no gene match. The CDR3 runs 12 residues.

The CDR3 loop reads CASIGVWTAFF. CDR3 sequence (DNA): TGTGCCAGTATAGGCGTGTGGACGGCTTTCTTT. The gene calls are TRBV19 and TRBJ1-1; no definite D call. This CDR3 has 11 amino acids. Deletions cut 7 bases from V and 11 bases from J, with 14 bases between. Germline V gene sequence: CDR1 LNHDA, CDR2 SQIVND (reference sequence).

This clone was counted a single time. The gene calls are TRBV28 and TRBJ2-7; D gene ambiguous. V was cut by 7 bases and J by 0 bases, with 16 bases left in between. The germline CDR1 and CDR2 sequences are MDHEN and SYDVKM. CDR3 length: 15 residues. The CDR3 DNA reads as TGTGCCAGCAATCCGCCCTTTGGGGTCTCCTACGAGCAGTACTTC. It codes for CASNPPFGVSYEQYF.

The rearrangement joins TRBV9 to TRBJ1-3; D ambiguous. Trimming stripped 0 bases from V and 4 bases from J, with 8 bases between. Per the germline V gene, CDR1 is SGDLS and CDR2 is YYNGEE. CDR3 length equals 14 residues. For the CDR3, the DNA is TGTGCCAGCAGCGTAGAAGCGGGAGGAAACACCATATATTTT. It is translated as CASSVEAGGNTIYF.

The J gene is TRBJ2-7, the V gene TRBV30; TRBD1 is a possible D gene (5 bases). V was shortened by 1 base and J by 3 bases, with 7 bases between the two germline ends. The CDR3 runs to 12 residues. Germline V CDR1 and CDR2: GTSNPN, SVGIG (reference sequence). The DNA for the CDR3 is TGTGCCTGGAGTGGGGGCGGCTACGAGCAGTACTTC. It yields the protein CAWSGGGYEQYF. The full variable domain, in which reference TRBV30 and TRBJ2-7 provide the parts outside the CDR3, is SQTIHQWPATLVQPVGSPLSLECTVEGTSNPNLYWYRQAAGRGLQLLFYSVGIGQISSEVPQNLSASRPQDRQFILSSKKLLLSDSGFYLCAWSGGGYEQYFGPGTRLTVT.

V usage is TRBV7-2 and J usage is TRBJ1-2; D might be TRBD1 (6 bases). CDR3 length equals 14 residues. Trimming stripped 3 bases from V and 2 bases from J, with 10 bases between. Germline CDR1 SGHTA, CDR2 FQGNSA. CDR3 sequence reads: CASSFLDRNYGYTF. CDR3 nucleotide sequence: TGTGCCAGCAGCTTTCTTGACAGGAACTATGGCTACACCTTC.

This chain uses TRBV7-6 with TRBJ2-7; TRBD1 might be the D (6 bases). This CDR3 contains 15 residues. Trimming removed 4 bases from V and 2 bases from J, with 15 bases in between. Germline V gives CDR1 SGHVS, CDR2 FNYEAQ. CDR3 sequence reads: CASSSGAGAPYEQYF. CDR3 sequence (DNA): TGTGCCAGCAGCTCAGGGGCCGGGGCACCCTACGAGCAGTACTTC.

The CDR3 coding sequence is TGTGCCAGCAGTGAACTAGGGACACAAGAGACCCAGTACTTC. Amino acids: CASSELGTQETQYF. The chain couples TRBV6-1 to TRBJ2-5, with D possibly being TRBD1 (6 bases). V dropped 2 bases and J dropped 2 bases, with 9 bases sitting between them. This CDR3 is 14 amino acids long. CDR1 is MNHNS, CDR2 SASEGT, per germline.

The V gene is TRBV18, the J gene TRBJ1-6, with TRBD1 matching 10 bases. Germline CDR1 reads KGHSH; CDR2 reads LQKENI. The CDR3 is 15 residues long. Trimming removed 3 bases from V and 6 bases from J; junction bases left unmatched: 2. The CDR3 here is CASSPRQGANSPLHF. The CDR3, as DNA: TGTGCCAGCTCACCCCGACAGGGGGCTAATTCACCCCTCCACTTT.

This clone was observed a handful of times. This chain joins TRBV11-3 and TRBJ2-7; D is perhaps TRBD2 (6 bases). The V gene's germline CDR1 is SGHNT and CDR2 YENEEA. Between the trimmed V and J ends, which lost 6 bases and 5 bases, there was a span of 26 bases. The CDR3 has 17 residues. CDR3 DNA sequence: TGTGCCAGCAGTCAGCGTAGGGGCCTAGCGTGGAACCACGAGCAGTACTTC. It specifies CASSQRRGLAWNHEQYF.

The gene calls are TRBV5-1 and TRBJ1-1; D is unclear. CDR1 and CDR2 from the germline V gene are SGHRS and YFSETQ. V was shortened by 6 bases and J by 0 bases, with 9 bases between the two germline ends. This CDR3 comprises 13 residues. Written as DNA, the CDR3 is TGCGCCAGCACTCTTTCCTTGAACACTGAAGCTTTCTTT. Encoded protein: CASTLSLNTEAFF.

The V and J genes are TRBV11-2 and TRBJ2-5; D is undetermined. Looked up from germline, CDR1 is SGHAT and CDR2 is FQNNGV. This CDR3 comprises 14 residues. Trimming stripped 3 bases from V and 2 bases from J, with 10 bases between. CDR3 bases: TGTGCCAGCAGCTTCTCCCACGAGCAAGAGACCCAGTACTTC. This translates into CASSFSHEQETQYF.